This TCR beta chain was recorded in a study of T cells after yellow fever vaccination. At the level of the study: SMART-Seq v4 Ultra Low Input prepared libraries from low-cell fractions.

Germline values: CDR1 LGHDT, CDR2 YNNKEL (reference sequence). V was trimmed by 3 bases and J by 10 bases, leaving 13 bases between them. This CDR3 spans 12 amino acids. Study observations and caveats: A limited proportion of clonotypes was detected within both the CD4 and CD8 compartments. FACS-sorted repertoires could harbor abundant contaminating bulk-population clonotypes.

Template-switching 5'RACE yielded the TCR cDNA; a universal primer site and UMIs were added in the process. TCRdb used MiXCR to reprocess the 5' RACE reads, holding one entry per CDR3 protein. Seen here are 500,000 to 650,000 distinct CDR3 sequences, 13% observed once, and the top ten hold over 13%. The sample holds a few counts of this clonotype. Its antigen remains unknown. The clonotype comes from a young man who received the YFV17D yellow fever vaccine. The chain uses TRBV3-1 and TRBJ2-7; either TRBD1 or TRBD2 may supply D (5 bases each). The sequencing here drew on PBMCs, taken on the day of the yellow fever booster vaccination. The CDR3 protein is CASSQARGRQYF. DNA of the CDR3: TGTGCCAGCAGCCAGGCTCGGGGACGTCAGTACTTC.